The 30 T cell receptor beta chains below come from one sample, sequenced in a study of blood T cell repertoires in COVID-19 (TCRdb year 2020). Library prep was done by the immunoSEQ multiplex PCR assay. What TCRdb holds here is the immuneACCESS table cut down to in-frame rearrangements. Part of the clones is not present; checked against another copy, under half of the missing clones reflect an unresolved V gene, and the others are unexplained. This sample lists hundreds of thousands of clones; about nine tenths were detected once. Under 1.5% of the sample is in the top ten clones. The sequenced sample was peripheral blood. The receptors here all came from a woman aged 25 to 39 with active or convalescent COVID-19.

The chain recombines TRBV5-1 with TRBJ2-3; D might be TRBD1 (6 bases). The CDR3 is made up of 15 amino acids. Germline V gene lookup returns CDR1 SGHRS and CDR2 YFSETQ. V was trimmed by 2 bases and J by 0 bases, leaving 10 bases between them. CDR3 sequence reads: CASSFARGSTDTQYF. The CDR3 DNA reads TGCGCCAGCAGCTTCGCCAGGGGAAGCACAGATACGCAGTATTTT. Filled out from reference TRBV5-1 and TRBJ2-3, the complete variable domain reads KAGVTQTPRYLIKTRGQQVTLSCSPISGHRSVSWYQQTPGQGLQFLFEYFSETQRNKGNFPGRFSGRQFSNSRSEMNVSTLELGDSALYLCASSFARGSTDTQYFGPGTRLTVL.

The chain has TRBV11-2 and TRBJ2-2; a possible D gene is TRBD2 (6 bases). The V and J ends lost 3 bases and 6 bases respectively, with 11 bases between them. Germline values: CDR1 SGHAT, CDR2 FQNNGV. The CDR3 length is 14 residues. The CDR3 reads CASSLIGGAGELFF. DNA for the CDR3: TGTGCCAGCAGCTTGATCGGCGGGGCCGGGGAGCTGTTTTTT.

This clone was observed a single time. The V call is TRBV5-1, the J call TRBJ1-2; the D is unclear. Germline loops: CDR1 SGHRS, CDR2 YFSETQ. There are 13 residues in the CDR3. Trimming stripped 6 bases from V and 4 bases from J, with 13 bases between. This CDR3 reads CASTTDEGYGYTF. The CDR3 DNA reads TGCGCCAGCACCACCGACGAGGGCTATGGCTACACCTTC.

This chain uses TRBV4-1 with TRBJ2-7; 7 bases align to TRBD2. The length of the CDR3 is 13 residues. The ends lost 1 base at V and 6 bases at J; junction bases unmatched: 3. CDR1 and CDR2 (germline): MGHRA, YSYEKL. For the CDR3, the DNA is TGCGCCAGCAGCCAAGGCGGGAGTTCCGAGCAGTACTTC. This codes for CASSQGGSSEQYF.

V usage is TRBV18 and J usage is TRBJ1-1, with D perhaps matching TRBD1 (5 bases). CDR3 length equals 15 residues. Trimming cost V 1 base and J 0 bases, with 9 bases left between them. CDR1 is KGHSH, CDR2 LQKENI, per germline. The CDR3 reads CASSPRGGMNTEAFF. CDR3 nucleotides: TGTGCCAGCTCACCACGCGGGGGGATGAACACTGAAGCTTTCTTT.

This clone was picked up one time. The rearrangement uses TRBV7-9 and TRBJ1-2; 8 bases map to TRBD1. V lost 1 base and J lost 3; bases outside the gene matches: 4. In germline, CDR1 is SEHNR, CDR2 FQNEAQ (reference sequence). The CDR3 has 15 amino acids. CDR3 loop: CASSLGQGADYGYTF. The CDR3 DNA reads TGTGCCAGCAGCTTAGGGCAGGGGGCTGACTATGGCTACACCTTC.

The CDR3 nucleotides read TGTGCCAGCTCACCACCAGGGGAAGGCTACACCTTC. Translation gives CASSPPGEGYTF. The chain combines TRBV18 with TRBJ1-2; D may be TRBD1 (5 bases). V shed 0 bases and J shed 8 bases, with 7 bases lying between them. CDR1 and CDR2 from the germline V gene are KGHSH and LQKENI. The CDR3 is 12 amino acids.

This rearrangement joins TRBV4-1 to TRBJ2-1; 10 bases line up with TRBD2. The germline CDR1 and CDR2 sequences are MGHRA and YSYEKL. This CDR3 spans 17 amino acids. With 0 bases clipped from V and 8 bases from J, the junction kept 10 bases outside the gene matches. CDR3 region: CASSQEGSGRSLDEQFF. In DNA form, the CDR3 reads TGCGCCAGCAGCCAAGAGGGTAGCGGGAGGTCCTTGGATGAGCAGTTCTTC.

This chain uses TRBV6-5 with TRBJ2-4; 9 positions match TRBD1. Germline V lookup: CDR1 MNHEY, CDR2 SVGAGI. CDR3 size: 14 residues. V was pared by 6 bases and J by 3 bases, with 3 bases of the junction left unmatched. The DNA of the CDR3 is TGTGCCAGCAGGAAGACAGGGGGCAAAAACATTCAGTACTTC. Protein: CASRKTGGKNIQYF.

The CDR3 DNA sequence: TGTGCCACCAGTGACCAGTCGACAGGAGGCTACACCTTC. It yields the protein CATSDQSTGGYTF. This rearrangement joins TRBV24-1 to TRBJ1-2; D might be TRBD1 (6 bases). The CDR3 runs to 13 residues. Germline-derived CDR1 and CDR2 are KGHDR and SFDVKD. V lost 4 bases to trimming and J lost 8 bases, with 13 bases between them.

The rearrangement links TRBV28 to TRBJ1-5; 10 nucleotides line up with TRBD1. Per germline, CDR1 MDHEN and CDR2 SYDVKM. V gave up 6 bases and J gave up 4 bases; unmatched junction bases: 6. This CDR3 is 15 amino acids long. CDR3 region: CASSLGQGSNQPQHF. DNA of the CDR3: TGTGCCAGCAGCCTGGGACAGGGGTCGAATCAGCCCCAGCATTTT.

In the case of this clone: This CDR3 is also generated by other DNA sequences in the sample. The chain joins TRBV27 to TRBJ2-1; D remains ambiguous. This CDR3 is 11 amino acids long. The germline gives CDR1 MNHEY, CDR2 SMNVEV (reference sequence). The V gene lost 6 bases and the J gene lost 3 bases, with 3 bases spanning the gap. The CDR3 protein is CASSLYNEQFF. The CDR3 DNA follows: TGTGCCAGCAGCCTCTACAATGAGCAGTTCTTC.

The rearrangement uses TRBV19 and TRBJ1-1; D gene ambiguous. The V gene's germline CDR1 is LNHDA and CDR2 SQIVND (reference sequence). The CDR3 loop spans 14 amino acids. V dropped 5 bases and J dropped 1 base, with 11 bases sitting between them. The CDR3 loop reads CASSYGGRNTEAFF. The CDR3 DNA follows: TGTGCCAGTAGTTATGGAGGCAGGAACACTGAAGCTTTCTTT.

This chain joins TRBV29-1 and TRBJ1-1; D uncertain. V lost 1 base, J lost 1 base, and 10 bases lay in between. The CDR3 sequence is 14 residues long. Germline V gene sequence: CDR1 SQVTM, CDR2 ANQGSEA. Here the CDR3 reads CSVEGWRENTEAFF. CDR3 in DNA: TGCAGCGTTGAAGGTTGGAGGGAGAACACTGAAGCTTTCTTT.

The chain links TRBV2 to TRBJ2-3, with 9 positions matching TRBD2. Germline CDR1 is SNHLY and CDR2 is FYNNEI. The J segment lost 2 bases and the V segment lost 5 bases, leaving 2 bases of the junction unmatched. The CDR3 loop spans 14 amino acids. The chain's CDR3 is CASSTSGFTDTQYF. The CDR3 DNA reads TGTGCCAGCAGTACTAGCGGGTTCACAGATACGCAGTATTTT.

V is TRBV10-3 and J is TRBJ2-3, with 13 bases that match TRBD2. Trimming cost V 5 bases and J 0 bases; bases outside gene matches: 5. This CDR3 spans 17 amino acids. Germline V gives CDR1 ENHRY, CDR2 SYGVKD. The CDR3 loop reads CAISTGTSGVSTDTQYF. The CDR3, as DNA: TGTGCCATCAGTACCGGGACTAGCGGGGTGAGCACAGATACGCAGTATTTT.

A note on this clone: Other DNA sequences in this specimen translate into the identical CDR3. The chain combines TRBV12-3 or TRBV12-4 with TRBJ1-1, with D perhaps TRBD1 (5 bases). The V gene lost 3 bases and the J gene lost 1 base, with 6 bases spanning the gap. There are 13 residues in the CDR3. Here the CDR3 DNA reads TGTGCCAGCAGTTTCCAGGGGAACACTGAAGCTTTCTTT. It yields the protein CASSFQGNTEAFF.

This clone came up once. This chain links TRBV3-1 (or the pseudogene TRBV3-2) with TRBJ2-2; 7 bases line up with TRBD2. Germline trimming cut 6 bases from V and 7 bases from J; bases unmatched to any gene: 8. Germline values: CDR1 LGHDT, CDR2 YNNKEL (reference sequence). CDR3 size: 14 residues. The CDR3 nucleotides are TGTGCCAGCAGGATCGGACTAGGGGTCGGGGAGCTGTTTTTT. Protein sequence: CASRIGLGVGELFF.

This chain connects TRBV5-1 to TRBJ1-1; 9 bases fit TRBD1. Germline values: CDR1 SGHRS, CDR2 YFSETQ. J gave up 11 bases and V 0 bases, and 11 bases lay outside the gene matches. The CDR3 spans 15 residues. The CDR3 sequence: CASSLATGTGLGAFF. The CDR3, as DNA: TGCGCCAGCAGCTTGGCCACCGGGACAGGGTTGGGGGCTTTCTTT.

This sequence joins TRBV9 and TRBJ2-3, with 10 bases that match TRBD2. V lost 0 bases and J lost 4; bases outside the gene matches: 5. The CDR3 extends over 16 amino acids. Germline V gene data show CDR1 as SGDLS and CDR2 as YYNGEE. The CDR3 here is CASSVVGGLAADTQYF. As DNA, the CDR3 is TGTGCCAGCAGCGTAGTAGGAGGACTAGCGGCAGATACGCAGTATTTT.

The V gene is TRBV7-6, the J gene TRBJ1-1; D uncertain. The CDR3 loop spans 15 amino acids. Trimming shortened V by 1 base and J by 0 bases, and 9 bases separated the two germline ends. CDR1 is SGHVS, CDR2 FNYEAQ, per germline. The DNA of the CDR3 is TGTGCCAGCAGCTTAGGCGGATCTATGAACACTGAAGCTTTCTTT. As protein: CASSLGGSMNTEAFF.

The CDR3 DNA reads TGTGCCAGCAGCTCCCGAGGCAGGGAGAACACTGAAGCTTTCTTT. It is translated as CASSSRGRENTEAFF. The chain is built from TRBV5-4 and TRBJ1-1, with D perhaps TRBD1 (5 bases). The CDR3 runs 15 residues. Germline CDR1 is SGHNT and CDR2 is YYREEE (reference sequence). The germline V and J ends were trimmed by 3 bases and 1 base, with 13 bases remaining between them.

The V call is TRBV7-2, the J call TRBJ1-2; D is undetermined. The V gene lost 5 bases and the J gene lost 2 bases, with 12 bases spanning the gap. This CDR3 is 14 amino acids long. The germline CDR1 and CDR2 sequences are SGHTA and FQGNSA. CDR3 protein: CASSNYNINYGYTF. As DNA, the CDR3 is TGTGCCAGCAGCAACTATAACATCAACTATGGCTACACCTTC.

The V and J genes are TRBV6-6 and TRBJ2-1; D ambiguous. This CDR3 region has 15 residues. V dropped 6 bases and J dropped 0 bases, with 12 bases sitting between them. CDR1 is MNHNY and CDR2 is SVGAGI in the germline V gene (reference sequence). CDR3 in DNA: TGTGCCAGCAGCTCAGACCCGGGCTCCTACAATGAGCAGTTCTTC. It is translated as CASSSDPGSYNEQFF.

Concerning this clone itself: The same CDR3 is also encoded by other DNA sequences in this sample. The chain carries TRBV5-4 and TRBJ2-1; 10 nucleotides agree with TRBD2. The CDR3 loop spans 15 amino acids. V was pared by 1 base and J by 2 bases, with 0 bases of the junction left unmatched. The germline V gene has CDR1 SGHNT and CDR2 YYREEE (reference sequence). CDR3 region: CASSLTSGAYNEQFF. Written as DNA, the CDR3 is TGTGCCAGCAGCTTGACTAGCGGGGCCTACAATGAGCAGTTCTTC. Complete variable domain (other parts from reference TRBV5-4 and TRBJ2-1): ETGVTQSPTHLIKTRGQQVTLRCSSQSGHNTVSWYQQALGQGPQFIFQYYREEENGRGNFPPRFSGLQFPNYSSELNVNALELDDSALYLCASSLTSGAYNEQFFGPGTRLTVL.

This rearrangement joins TRBV24-1 to TRBJ1-5, with 7 nucleotides matching TRBD1. The germline V gene has CDR1 KGHDR and CDR2 SFDVKD. The CDR3 runs to 14 residues. V shed 5 bases, J shed 6 bases, and the junction held 6 bases outside the gene matches. The CDR3 protein is CATSAGQVGQPQHF. CDR3 nucleotide sequence: TGTGCCACCAGTGCCGGACAGGTCGGTCAGCCCCAGCATTTT.

Turning to this clone: The sample carries other DNA sequences with the same CDR3. The V gene is TRBV18, the J gene TRBJ1-2; TRBD1 matches 8 bases. The CDR3 contains 14 residues. CDR1 and CDR2 from the germline V gene are KGHSH and LQKENI. V shed 3 bases, J shed 5 bases, and the junction held 5 bases outside the gene matches. The chain's CDR3 is CASSPTTGEYGYTF. CDR3 DNA sequence: TGTGCCAGCTCACCGACGACAGGGGAGTATGGCTACACCTTC. Full variable domain (rest looked up from reference TRBV18 and TRBJ1-2): NAGVMQNPRHLVRRRGQEARLRCSPMKGHSHVYWYRQLPEEGLKFMVYLQKENIIDESGMPKERFSAEFPKEGPSILRIQQVVRGDSAAYFCASSPTTGEYGYTFGSGTRLTVV.

The CDR3 here is CASSLSGIVQFF. CDR3 in DNA: TGTGCCAGCAGTTTAAGCGGGATCGTGCAGTTCTTC. The chain uses TRBV28 and TRBJ2-1, with TRBD2 matching 7 bases. Unmatched junction bases numbered 4, after V lost 2 bases and J lost 12 bases. The CDR3 sequence is 12 residues long. Germline values: CDR1 MDHEN, CDR2 SYDVKM.

The chain joins TRBV4-1 to TRBJ2-2; D unresolved. This CDR3 has 14 amino acids. V lost 0 bases, J lost 6 bases, and 8 bases lay in between. CDR1 and CDR2 from the germline V gene are MGHRA and YSYEKL. This CDR3 reads CASSQDGLPGELFF. CDR3 nucleotides: TGCGCCAGCAGCCAAGATGGGCTCCCCGGGGAGCTGTTTTTT.

The chain couples TRBV10-3 to TRBJ1-2, with TRBD1 identical over 10 bases. V lost 0 bases to trimming and J lost 7 bases; unmatched junction nucleotides: 5. Looked up from germline, CDR1 is ENHRY and CDR2 is SYGVKD. The CDR3 length is 15 residues. In DNA form, the CDR3 reads TGTGCCATCAGTGAGTCGAGACAGGGGGCTGTTGGCTACACCTTC. It encodes CAISESRQGAVGYTF.